This T cell receptor (beta chain) appears in the sequencing data of a study of blood T cell repertoires in COVID-19. The CDR3 length is 16 residues. Germline-derived CDR1 and CDR2 are MNHNS and SASEGT. V lost 2 bases and J 2 bases, leaving 14 bases between the germline ends. Method: immunoSEQ multiplex PCR; TCRdb's copy keeps in-frame clones and lacks some. The sample lists under 250,000 clones, over 80% seen once, with about 6.3% in the top ten. The V call is TRBV6-1, the J call TRBJ2-3, with D maybe TRBD2 (5 bases). The TCR was taken from a woman aged 55 to 70 with active or convalescent COVID-19. The sequencing input was peripheral blood. CDR3 protein: CASSENWRADTDTQYF. In DNA, the CDR3 is TGTGCCAGCAGTGAAAATTGGAGAGCGGACACAGATACGCAGTATTTT.